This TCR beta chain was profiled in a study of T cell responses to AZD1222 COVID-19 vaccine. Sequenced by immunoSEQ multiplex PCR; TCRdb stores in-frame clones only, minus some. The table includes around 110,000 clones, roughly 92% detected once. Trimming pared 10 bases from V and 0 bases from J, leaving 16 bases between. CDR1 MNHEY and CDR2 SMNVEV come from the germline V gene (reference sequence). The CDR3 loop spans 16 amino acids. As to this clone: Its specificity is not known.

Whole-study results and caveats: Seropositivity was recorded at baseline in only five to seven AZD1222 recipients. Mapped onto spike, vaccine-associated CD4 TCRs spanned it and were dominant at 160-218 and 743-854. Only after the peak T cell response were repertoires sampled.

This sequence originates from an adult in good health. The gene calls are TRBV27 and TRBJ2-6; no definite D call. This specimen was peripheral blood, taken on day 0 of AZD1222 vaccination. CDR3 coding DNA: TGTGCCATTCCGGGTCACCCCCTCTCTGGGGCCAACGTCCTGACTTTC. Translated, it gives CAIPGHPLSGANVLTF.